The 22 T cell receptor beta chains in this list originate from one sample, sequenced in a study of blood T cell repertoires in COVID-19. TCRdb's table, derived via immunoSEQ multiplex PCR, lists solely in-frame clones and lacks some. Here the sample spans 350,000 to 400,000 clones, more than 70% being singletons. The sequenced sample consisted of peripheral blood. The receptors stem from a woman in her thirties with COVID-19, enrolled during active disease.

The rearrangement links TRBV5-6 to TRBJ2-7; TRBD1 agrees at 7 bases. Germline CDR1 and CDR2: SGHDT and YYEEEE. This CDR3 is built from 14 residues. V shed 4 bases and J 2 bases; nucleotides not matched to a gene: 6. The CDR3 region has the DNA TGTGCCAGCAGCCTCGGGACAGCGGCCTACGAGCAGTACGTC. Its translation: CASSLGTAAYEQYV.

The rearrangement joins TRBV12-5 to TRBJ2-1; a possible D gene is TRBD2 (5 bases). V was shortened by 5 bases and J by 10 bases, with 15 bases between the two germline ends. CDR1 is LGHNT and CDR2 is FRNRAP in the germline V gene. This CDR3 has 13 amino acids. DNA of the CDR3: TGTGCTAGTGGTCAGCACGGGGTGAGCGAGCAGTTCTTC. Translating it yields CASGQHGVSEQFF.

This chain joins TRBV4-3 and TRBJ2-1, with 11 bases that match TRBD2. This CDR3 comprises 17 residues. Germline CDR1 is LGHNA and CDR2 is YSLEER. V was clipped by 1 base and J by 1 base; unmatched bases: 3. CDR3 nucleotides: TGCGCCAGCAGCCAAGGGCTAGCGGGGGGTTCCTACAATGAGCAGTTCTTC. It translates to CASSQGLAGGSYNEQFF.

This clone was seen a single time. The V gene is TRBV6-5, the J gene TRBJ1-5; D might be TRBD1 (6 bases). This CDR3 region has 14 residues. The germline V gene encodes CDR1 MNHEY and CDR2 SVGAGI. The V end lost 6 bases, the J end lost 1 base, and 10 bases lay between the germline ends. In DNA, the CDR3 is TGTGCCAGCAGACAGGGTCAGAGCAATCAGCCCCAGCATTTT. Its protein product is CASRQGQSNQPQHF.

V and J are TRBV2 and TRBJ2-7; TRBD1 matches at 8 bases. V shed 4 bases and J 4 bases; nucleotides not matched to a gene: 18. The germline gives CDR1 SNHLY, CDR2 FYNNEI. There are 18 residues in the CDR3. CDR3 DNA sequence: TGTGCCAGCAGTGTCAGGATAGGGCAGGGGGCCCGCACATACGAGCAGTACGTC. Amino acid sequence: CASSVRIGQGARTYEQYV.

The chain joins TRBV23-1 to TRBJ2-7; TRBD2 matches at 7 bases. TRBV23-1 is identified as an open reading frame with a role that is uncertain. CDR3 size: 14 residues. Germline trimming cut 1 base from V and 6 bases from J; bases unmatched to any gene: 6. CDR3 coding DNA: TGCGCCAGCAGTCAATGGGAGGGGACGAGCGAGCAGTACGTC. Protein sequence: CASSQWEGTSEQYV.

The J gene is TRBJ1-5, the V gene TRBV19; 9 bases match TRBD1. Germline lookup yields CDR1 LNHDA and CDR2 SQIVND (reference sequence). The trim removed 7 bases at V and 3 bases at J, leaving 7 bases unmatched. This CDR3 has 15 residues. CDR3 coding DNA: TGTGCCAGTACCCACGGGACAGGGAACAATCAGCCCCAGCATTTT. It translates to CASTHGTGNNQPQHF.

This clone appeared a single time. The chain employs TRBV5-1 and TRBJ2-3; 7 nucleotides line up with TRBD2. CDR3 length: 17 residues. Germline V gives CDR1 SGHRS, CDR2 YFSETQ. Germline trimming cut 0 bases from V and 0 bases from J; bases unmatched to any gene: 7. The CDR3 is CASSLASFSGSTDTQYF. The CDR3 DNA sequence: TGCGCCAGCAGCTTGGCCAGCTTTAGCGGGAGCACAGATACGCAGTATTTT.

V usage is TRBV9 and J usage is TRBJ2-2; perhaps TRBD2 as D (5 bases). The V end lost 0 bases, the J end lost 6 bases, and 15 bases lay between the germline ends. CDR1 SGDLS and CDR2 YYNGEE come from the germline V gene. The CDR3 spans 16 residues. The DNA of the CDR3 is TGTGCCAGCAGCGTAGTGACGGGGATGTTGTCCGGGGAGCTGTTTTTT. It encodes CASSVVTGMLSGELFF. The whole variable domain, remainder taken from reference TRBV9 and TRBJ2-2, is DSGVTQTPKHLITATGQRVTLRCSPRSGDLSVYWYQQSLDQGLQFLIQYYNGEERAKGNILERFSAQQFPDLHSELNLSSLELGDSALYFCASSVVTGMLSGELFFGEGSRLTVL.

The chain couples TRBV7-8 to TRBJ2-1; D gene uncertain. Germline CDR1 SGHVS, CDR2 FQNEAQ. The CDR3 runs to 13 residues. Trimming stripped 5 bases from V and 10 bases from J, with 15 bases between. In DNA, the CDR3 is TGTGCCAGCAGCCCCAGACTGGCTATCGAGCAGTTCTTC. The encoded protein is CASSPRLAIEQFF.

V usage is TRBV5-1 and J usage is TRBJ2-3; D ambiguous. The V end lost 0 bases, the J end lost 2 bases, and 10 bases lay between the germline ends. Germline CDR1 and CDR2: SGHRS and YFSETQ. The CDR3 consists of 15 residues. The CDR3 loop reads CASSLEAADTDTQYF. The CDR3 nucleotides are TGCGCCAGCAGCTTGGAGGCGGCCGACACAGATACGCAGTATTTT.

The V gene is TRBV19, the J gene TRBJ2-2, with 7 nucleotides matching TRBD1. Germline V lookup: CDR1 LNHDA, CDR2 SQIVND (reference sequence). J gave up 6 bases and V 8 bases, and 9 bases lay outside the gene matches. This CDR3 has 14 residues. The CDR3, as DNA: TGTGCCAGTGGACAGGAAATCGCGTCCGGGGAGCTGTTTTTT. This encodes CASGQEIASGELFF.

This chain links TRBV3-1 (or the pseudogene TRBV3-2) with TRBJ2-1; 9 bases fit TRBD2. V lost 3 bases and J lost 7; bases outside the gene matches: 16. Germline V CDR1 and CDR2: LGHDT, YNNKEL (reference sequence). The CDR3 spans 18 residues. CDR3 sequence: CASSHPFVSGRFKNEQFF. CDR3 DNA sequence: TGTGCCAGCAGCCATCCCTTCGTGAGCGGGAGGTTTAAGAATGAGCAGTTCTTC.

The chain combines TRBV2 with TRBJ2-2, with D possibly TRBD2 on 6 matching bases. CDR1 SNHLY and CDR2 FYNNEI come from the germline V gene. The CDR3 is 15 amino acids. V was pared by 11 bases and J by 6 bases, with 22 bases between. This CDR3 is CACMRGTERAGELFF. The CDR3 DNA reads TGTGCCTGTATGCGGGGTACTGAACGGGCCGGGGAGCTGTTTTTT. The full variable domain, completed using reference TRBV2 and TRBJ2-2, is EPEVTQTPSHQVTQMGQEVILRCVPISNHLYFYWYRQILGQKVEFLVSFYNNEISEKSEIFDDQFSVERPDGSNFTLKIRSTKLEDSAMYFCACMRGTERAGELFFGEGSRLTVL.

The CDR3, as DNA: TGTGCCAGCAGTGTCGTAGAAGCCCGGGGTAGCAATCAGCCCCAGCATTTT. It translates to CASSVVEARGSNQPQHF. This chain uses TRBV6-1 with TRBJ1-5; D not resolved. This CDR3 spans 17 amino acids. Trimming removed 4 bases at V and 0 bases at J, with 16 bases between. Germline V gene lookup returns CDR1 MNHNS and CDR2 SASEGT.

This chain joins TRBV18 and TRBJ2-4; D perhaps matches TRBD1 (5 bases). The V end lost 3 bases, the J end lost 2 bases, and 26 bases lay between the germline ends. CDR1 and CDR2 from the germline V gene are KGHSH and LQKENI. This CDR3 comprises 20 residues. CDR3 region: CASSPQSRGWAPGTKNIQYF. CDR3 coding DNA: TGTGCCAGCTCACCTCAGTCAAGGGGTTGGGCTCCCGGAACCAAAAACATTCAGTACTTC.

The chain carries TRBV28 and TRBJ1-1; TRBD1 aligns across 8 bases. Germline CDR1 reads MDHEN; CDR2 reads SYDVKM. V was pared by 4 bases and J by 0 bases, with 4 bases of the junction left unmatched. The CDR3 is made up of 15 amino acids. The CDR3 coding sequence is TGTGCCAGCAGTTCTCAGGGGGCCTTGAACACTGAAGCTTTCTTT. Translation: CASSSQGALNTEAFF.

This chain connects TRBV7-8 to TRBJ2-3; D might be TRBD2 (5 bases). Germline-derived CDR1 and CDR2 are SGHVS and FQNEAQ. V dropped 2 bases and J dropped 0 bases, with 12 bases sitting between them. The CDR3 contains 16 residues. CDR3 coding DNA: TGTGCCAGCAGCTTAAGCGGCGGGCGGAGCACAGATACGCAGTATTTT. Its protein product is CASSLSGGRSTDTQYF. The whole variable domain, filled in from reference TRBV7-8 and TRBJ2-3, reads GAGVSQSPRYKVAKRGQDVALRCDPISGHVSLFWYQQALGQGPEFLTYFQNEAQLDKSGLPSDRFFAERPEGSVSTLKIQRTQQEDSAVYLCASSLSGGRSTDTQYFGPGTRLTVL.

For this clone: Other DNA sequences from this sample encode an identical CDR3 as well. V and J are TRBV19 and TRBJ1-1, with unresolved D. Germline V gives CDR1 LNHDA, CDR2 SQIVND (reference sequence). V was clipped by 2 bases and J by 3 bases, with 7 bases between them. This CDR3 contains 13 residues. CDR3 coding DNA: TGTGCCAGTAGTATATCGCGGGACACTGAAGCTTTCTTT. This gives the protein CASSISRDTEAFF.

This clone was recorded once. The chain recombines TRBV6-5 with TRBJ2-1; 13 nucleotides line up with TRBD2. Germline CDR1 is MNHEY and CDR2 is SVGAGI. The CDR3 length is 15 residues. The ends lost 6 bases at V and 8 bases at J; junction bases unmatched: 7. The CDR3 DNA sequence: TGTGCCAGCAGGCCCGGGACTAGCGGGGCCTATGAGCAGTTCTTC. It yields the protein CASRPGTSGAYEQFF.

The gene calls are TRBV5-1 and TRBJ2-7; D possibly corresponds to TRBD2 (5 bases). Trimming cost V 0 bases and J 9 bases, with 10 bases left between them. Germline CDR1 is SGHRS and CDR2 is YFSETQ. This CDR3 has 12 residues. The CDR3 DNA sequence: TGCGCCAGCAGCTTGGAGGGAGTTGTGCAGTACTTC. It codes for CASSLEGVVQYF.

V gene TRBV12-3 or TRBV12-4 combines with J gene TRBJ1-1; unclear D gene. This CDR3 region has 13 residues. Deletions cut 6 bases from V and 5 bases from J, with 13 bases between. The CDR3 here is CASSPAGLTEAFF. The CDR3 coding sequence is TGTGCCAGCAGCCCCGCGGGGTTGACTGAAGCTTTCTTT.